This T cell receptor (beta chain) was observed in a study of human T cells and chemical hapten exposure. Study summary: The patch tests put 0.01% DPC on the skin of the upper back and were read 6 days later. The patients, most of them female, presented with alopecia areata, totalis or universalis. Study outcomes and limitations: High-frequency TCRs, those above 1 in 1000, stayed the same after DPC sensitization.

CDR1 and CDR2 from the germline V gene are SQVTM and ANQGSEA. Trimming took off 1 base at V and 4 bases at J, with 10 bases between the two ends. This CDR3 is 13 amino acids long. This clonotype was seen many times. Its target is unknown. Time point of the sample: pre-sensitization, week 0. Treatment meaning: therapeutic diphenylcyclopropenone sensitization with weekly scalp DPC. The library tagged individual cDNA molecules with unique molecular identifiers. TCRdb analysed the RACE reads with MiXCR anew, one entry per CDR3 protein. This table has about 80,000 distinct CDR3 sequences, about 14% appearing once.

The chain combines TRBV29-1 with TRBJ1-1; no firm D call. This receptor was obtained from a woman between 50 and 59 years old with alopecia areata. Some clones in this sample may be carry-over from other donors' samples. Sequencing was performed on whole blood, taken in connection with sensitization to the hapten diphenylcyclopropenone (DPC). DNA of the CDR3: TGCAGCGTTGAAGTGGTAGGTAGCACTGAAGCTTTCTTT. Translated, it gives CSVEVVGSTEAFF.